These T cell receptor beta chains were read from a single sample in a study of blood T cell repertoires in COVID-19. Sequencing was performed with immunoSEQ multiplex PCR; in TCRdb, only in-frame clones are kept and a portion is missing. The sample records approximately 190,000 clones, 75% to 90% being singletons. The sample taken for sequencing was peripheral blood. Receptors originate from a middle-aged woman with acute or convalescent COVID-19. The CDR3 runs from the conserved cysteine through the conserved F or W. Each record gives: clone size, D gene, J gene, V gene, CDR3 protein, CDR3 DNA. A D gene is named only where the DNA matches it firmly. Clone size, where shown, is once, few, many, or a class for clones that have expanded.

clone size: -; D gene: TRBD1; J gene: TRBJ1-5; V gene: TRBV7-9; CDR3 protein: CASSSGQGAWQPQHF; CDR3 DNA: TGTGCCAGCAGCTCGGGACAGGGGGCATGGCAGCCCCAGCATTTT
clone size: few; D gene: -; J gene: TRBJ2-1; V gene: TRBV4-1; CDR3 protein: CASSHVLRDWNNEQFF; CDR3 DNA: TGCGCCAGCAGCCACGTCCTTCGGGACTGGAACAATGAGCAGTTCTTC
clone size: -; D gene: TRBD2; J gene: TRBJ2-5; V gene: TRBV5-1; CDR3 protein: CASSLRPTSGGLVTQYF; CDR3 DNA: TGCGCCAGCAGCTTAAGACCAACTAGCGGGGGGTTGGTGACCCAGTACTTC
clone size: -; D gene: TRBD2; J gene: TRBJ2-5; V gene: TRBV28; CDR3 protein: CASSIGGYQETQYF; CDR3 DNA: TGTGCCAGCAGTATCGGGGGGTACCAAGAGACCCAGTACTTC
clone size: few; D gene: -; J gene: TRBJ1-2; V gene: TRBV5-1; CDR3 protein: CASSLGLGPDRNLYTF; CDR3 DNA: TGCGCCAGCAGCTTGGGGCTGGGGCCAGACAGAAACCTCTACACCTTC
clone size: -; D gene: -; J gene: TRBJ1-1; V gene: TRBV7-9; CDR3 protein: CASSLARQYTEAFF; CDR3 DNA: TGTGCCAGCAGCTTAGCGCGACAGTACACTGAAGCTTTCTTT
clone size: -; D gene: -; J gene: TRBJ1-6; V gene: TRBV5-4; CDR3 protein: CASSLDTGRNSPLHF; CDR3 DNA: TGTGCCAGCAGCTTGGATACAGGACGGAATTCACCCCTCCACTTT
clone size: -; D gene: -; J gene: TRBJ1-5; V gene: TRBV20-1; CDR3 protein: CSARGGEPQHF; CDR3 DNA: TGCAGTGCTAGAGGGGGGGAGCCCCAGCATTTT
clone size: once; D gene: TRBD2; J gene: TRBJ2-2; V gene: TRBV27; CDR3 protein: CASTEMGLAGANTGELFF; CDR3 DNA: TGTGCCAGCACCGAAATGGGACTAGCGGGTGCGAACACCGGGGAGCTGTTTTTT
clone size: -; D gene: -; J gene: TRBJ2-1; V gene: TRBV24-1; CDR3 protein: CATSDFPSFNEQFF; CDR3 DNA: TGTGCCACCAGTGATTTCCCCTCGTTTAATGAGCAGTTCTTC
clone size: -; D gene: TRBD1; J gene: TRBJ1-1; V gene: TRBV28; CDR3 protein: CASRPGTGTLTTNTEAFF; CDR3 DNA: TGTGCCAGCAGACCCGGGACAGGGACTTTGACCACCAACACTGAAGCTTTCTTT
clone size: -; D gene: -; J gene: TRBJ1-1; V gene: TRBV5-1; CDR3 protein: CASSPGYEQVNTEAFF; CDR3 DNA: TGCGCCAGCAGCCCCGGATATGAACAGGTGAACACTGAAGCTTTCTTT
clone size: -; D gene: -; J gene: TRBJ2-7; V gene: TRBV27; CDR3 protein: CASLFGNEQYF; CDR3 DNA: TGTGCCAGCCTATTCGGTAACGAGCAGTACTTC
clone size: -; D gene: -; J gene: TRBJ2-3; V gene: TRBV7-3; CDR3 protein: CASSQTDTQYF; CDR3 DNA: TGTGCCAGCAGCCAAACAGATACGCAGTATTTT
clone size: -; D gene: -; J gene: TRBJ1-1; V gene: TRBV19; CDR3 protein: CASSMVRQYTEAFF; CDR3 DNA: TGTGCCAGTAGTATGGTTCGTCAGTACACTGAAGCTTTCTTT
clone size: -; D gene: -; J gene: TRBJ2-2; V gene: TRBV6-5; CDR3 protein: CASTSDSWAGELFF; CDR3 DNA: TGTGCCAGCACCTCGGACAGTTGGGCGGGGGAGCTGTTTTTT
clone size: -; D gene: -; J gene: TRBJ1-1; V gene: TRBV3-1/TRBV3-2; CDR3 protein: CASSQGGGSAEAFF; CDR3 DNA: TGTGCCAGCAGCCAAGGAGGAGGGAGCGCTGAAGCTTTCTTT
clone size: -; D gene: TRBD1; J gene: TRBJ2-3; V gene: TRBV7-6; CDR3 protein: CASSFGQDGDTQYF; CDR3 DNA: TGTGCCAGCAGCTTCGGACAGGACGGAGATACGCAGTATTTT
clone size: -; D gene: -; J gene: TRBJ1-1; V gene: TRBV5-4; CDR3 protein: CASSLALGGNTEAFF; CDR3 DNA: TGTGCCAGCAGCTTGGCCTTAGGGGGGAACACTGAAGCTTTCTTT
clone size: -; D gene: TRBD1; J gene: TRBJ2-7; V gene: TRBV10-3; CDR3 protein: CAISGQGANYEQYF; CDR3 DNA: TGTGCCATCAGCGGACAGGGGGCGAACTACGAGCAGTACTTC
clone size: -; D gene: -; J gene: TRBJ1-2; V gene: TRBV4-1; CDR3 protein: CASSQDGTSTGGYTF; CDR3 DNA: TGCGCCAGCAGCCAAGATGGTACCTCCACGGGTGGCTACACCTTC